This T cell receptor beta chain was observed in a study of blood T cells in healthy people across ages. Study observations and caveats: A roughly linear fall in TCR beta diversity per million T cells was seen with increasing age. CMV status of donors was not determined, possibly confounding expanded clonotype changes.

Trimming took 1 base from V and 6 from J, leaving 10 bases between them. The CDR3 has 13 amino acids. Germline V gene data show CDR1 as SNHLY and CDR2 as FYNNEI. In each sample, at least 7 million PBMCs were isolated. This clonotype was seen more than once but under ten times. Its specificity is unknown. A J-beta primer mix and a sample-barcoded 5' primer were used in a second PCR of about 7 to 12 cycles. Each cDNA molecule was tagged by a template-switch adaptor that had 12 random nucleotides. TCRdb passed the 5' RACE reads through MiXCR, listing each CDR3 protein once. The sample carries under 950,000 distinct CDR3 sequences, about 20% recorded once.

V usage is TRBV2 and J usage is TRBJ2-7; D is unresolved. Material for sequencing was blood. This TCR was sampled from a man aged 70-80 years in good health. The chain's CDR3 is CASSEEGLSEQYF. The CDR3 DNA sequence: TGTGCCAGCAGTGAAGAAGGTTTGTCCGAGCAGTACTTC.